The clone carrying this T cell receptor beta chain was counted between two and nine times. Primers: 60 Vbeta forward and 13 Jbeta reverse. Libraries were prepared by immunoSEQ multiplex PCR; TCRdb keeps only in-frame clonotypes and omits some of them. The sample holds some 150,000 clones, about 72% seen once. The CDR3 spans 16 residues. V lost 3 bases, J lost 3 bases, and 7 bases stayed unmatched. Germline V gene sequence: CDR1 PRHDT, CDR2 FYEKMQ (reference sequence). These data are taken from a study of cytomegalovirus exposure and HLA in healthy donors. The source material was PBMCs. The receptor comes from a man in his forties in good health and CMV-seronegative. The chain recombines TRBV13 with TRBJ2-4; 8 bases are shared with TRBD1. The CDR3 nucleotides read TGTGCCAGCAGCTTGACAGGGGCTTCGGGCAAAAACATTCAGTACTTC. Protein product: CASSLTGASGKNIQYF. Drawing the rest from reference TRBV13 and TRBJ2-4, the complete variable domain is AAGVIQSPRHLIKEKRETATLKCYPIPRHDTVYWYQQGPGQDPQFLISFYEKMQSDKGSIPDRFSAQQFSDYHSELNMSSLELGDSALYFCASSLTGASGKNIQYFGAGTRLSVL.